This TCR beta chain comes out of a study of T cells in Graves' hyperthyroidism and ophthalmopathy (dated by TCRdb to the late 2010s). The study in broad terms: Peripheral blood was sampled at the time of initial diagnosis, prior to any treatment. To identify TCR V-J signatures that set the groups apart, the researchers used a discovery cohort of more than 95 patients, made up of approximately 43 with Graves' ophthalmopathy and some 56 with stable Graves' hyperthyroidism. An independent validation cohort of under 20 hyperthyroidism patients and about 15 patients who later progressed to ophthalmopathy tested prospective prediction of ophthalmopathy. For training and testing, the roughly 97 patients in the discovery cohort were randomly divided in a 7:3 ratio. In several Graves' hyperthyroidism patients, the study also compared T-cell repertoires from thyroid tissue with T-cell repertoires from blood. Following sampling, methimazole starting at 30 mg daily was given to hyperthyroidism patients, and high-dose intravenous methylprednisolone was given to ophthalmopathy patients. The paper describes TCR Vbeta CDR3 sequencing of 140 or so peripheral blood samples, made up of 43 ophthalmopathy patients, roughly 80 hyperthyroidism patients and approximately 17 progressor patients. The investigation overall reported the following: Blood samples also contained most of the expanded thyroid clonotypes (frequency above 0.001), which suggests that blood repertoires may reflect thyroid immune responses. In cross-validation, a model built on a 13 V-J signature told ophthalmopathy apart from stable hyperthyroidism with 85% to 90% sensitivity and around 81% specificity, and in testing the same model reached 80%/75%. In validation, the model predicted progression to ophthalmopathy with just under 71% sensitivity and less than 80% specificity, a median of roughly seven months before onset. Sample size was not statistically predetermined, and investigators were not blinded to group allocation.

Stable Graves' hyperthyroidism was defined as no progression to ophthalmopathy during 18 months of follow-up. Hyperthyroidism patients were newly diagnosed, with disease duration under 2 months, and aged 18 to 65 years. The study excluded patients with uncontrolled infections, other autoimmune diseases, pregnancy or lactation. Diagnoses relied on clinical symptoms, serum thyroxine and TRAb, thyroid ultrasound and orbital computed tomography. PBMCs were separated from roughly 10 ml of fresh peripheral blood using Ficoll-Paque density gradient centrifugation. Total RNA was extracted with Trizol reagent, and quality was checked on an Agilent 2100 Bioanalyzer. The TCR beta CDR3 regions were amplified from RNA transcripts. The TCR CDR3 was subjected to a first round of RT-PCR using the HTBI primer set and the Qiagen OneStep RT-PCR kit. Libraries were constructed in a second round of multiplex PCR, after which size selection and purification were performed. Paired-end sequencing of the libraries was performed with 100 bp reads on an Illumina HiSeq2000. Turning to the authors' computational methods: SOAPnuke was used to process the raw data, throwing out any read that contained adapters or uncalled bases, had a mean Phred below 15, or lacked an exact constant-primer or identifier match. COPE v1.2.5 was used to merge the high-quality paired reads, and each unique nucleotide sequence was defined as a clonotype. MiTCR v1.1 was used to align the clonotypes against IMGT TRBV, TRBD and TRBJ reference segments. The analysis included only V-J combinations with a frequency above 0.0001, which together covered 99% to 99.2% of the repertoires. The TCS score was defined as F50 (clonal expansion) divided by E x V (chaos), with BLOSUM62-based TCRdist calculated between CDR3 peptides within each V-J. Welch's t-statistics and random forest reduced roughly 540 V-J features to 10 to 15, which were used in a naive Bayes classifier (R e1071). TCRdb trimmed the raw reads at Q25, called clones with MiXCR and kept productive beta chains. Each CDR3 protein appears once, grouped with its most common genes and DNA. TCRdb, rather than the study authors, made the V and J calls. The sample table contains 90,000 to 120,000 distinct CDR3 sequences; only one count was recorded for roughly 15% of them. In total, the top ten clones hold 40% to 50% of the sample.

A remark on this clonotype: It has no known antigen specificity. The input lacks base qualities; no much larger clone sits a single base away.

Sequenced: blood. The TCR sequence derives from a woman aged 50 to 65 with Graves' hyperthyroidism.

This receptor has the CDR3 CASSTTSTFLREETQYF. In nucleotides, the sequence is TGCGCCAGCAGTACCACTAGCACCTTTTTGAGAGAAGAGACCCAGTACTTC. This chain joins TRBV5-1 to TRBJ2-5; possibly the D gene is TRBD2, per 6 matching bases. CDR1 SGHRS and CDR2 YFSETQ are derived from the germline V gene. V is reduced by 5 bases and J by 3 bases, leaving a spacing of 23 bases between them. The CDR3 numbers 17 residues from cysteine through phenylalanine. Only the CDR3 DNA is retained, 51 bases long and in frame from the first base. The full variable domain, completed from the reference TRBV5-1 and TRBJ2-5 proteins outside the CDR3, reads KAGVTQTPRYLIKTRGQQVTLSCSPISGHRSVSWYQQTPGQGLQFLFEYFSETQRNKGNFPGRFSGRQFSNSRSEMNVSTLELGDSALYLCASSTTSTFLREETQYFGPGTRLLVL.